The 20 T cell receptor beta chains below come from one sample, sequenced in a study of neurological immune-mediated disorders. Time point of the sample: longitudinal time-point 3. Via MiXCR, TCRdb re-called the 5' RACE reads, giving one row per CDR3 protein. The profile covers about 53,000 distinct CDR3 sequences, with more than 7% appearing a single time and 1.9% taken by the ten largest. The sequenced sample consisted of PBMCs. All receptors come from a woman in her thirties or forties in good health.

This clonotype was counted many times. CDR3 nucleotide sequence: TGTGCCAGCAGTTCCGGACAGCCGCCTAATGAAAAACTGTTTTTT. This sequence encodes CASSSGQPPNEKLFF. J is TRBJ1-4 and V is TRBV12-3 or TRBV12-4; maybe TRBD1 (6 bases). This CDR3 is built from 15 residues. V lost 4 bases, J lost 3 bases, and 12 bases lay in between.

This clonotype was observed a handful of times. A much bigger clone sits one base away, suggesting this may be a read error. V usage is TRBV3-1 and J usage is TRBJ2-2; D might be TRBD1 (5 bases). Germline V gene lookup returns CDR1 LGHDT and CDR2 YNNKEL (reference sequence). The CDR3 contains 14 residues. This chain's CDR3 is CASSQAPDTEELFF. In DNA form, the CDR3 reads TGTGCCAGCAGCCAAGCCCCGGACACCGAGGAGCTGTTTTTT.

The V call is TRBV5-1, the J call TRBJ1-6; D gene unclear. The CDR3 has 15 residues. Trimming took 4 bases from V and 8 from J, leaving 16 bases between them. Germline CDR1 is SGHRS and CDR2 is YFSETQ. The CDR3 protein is CASSPDGRSYSPLHF. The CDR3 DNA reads TGCGCCAGCAGCCCGGACGGCAGGTCTTATTCACCCCTCCACTTT.

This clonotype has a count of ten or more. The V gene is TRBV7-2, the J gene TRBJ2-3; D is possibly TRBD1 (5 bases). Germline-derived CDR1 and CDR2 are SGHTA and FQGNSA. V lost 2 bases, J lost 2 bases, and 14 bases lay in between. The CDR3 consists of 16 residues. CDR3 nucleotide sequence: TGTGCCAGCAGCTTAAGCCAGCAGGGCCTCACAGATACGCAGTATTTT. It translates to CASSLSQQGLTDTQYF.

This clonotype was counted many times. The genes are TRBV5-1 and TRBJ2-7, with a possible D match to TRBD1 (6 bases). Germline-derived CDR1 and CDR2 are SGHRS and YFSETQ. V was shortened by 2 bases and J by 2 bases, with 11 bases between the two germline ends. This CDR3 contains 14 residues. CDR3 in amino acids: CASSLTNRAYEQYF. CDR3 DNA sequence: TGCGCCAGCAGCTTAACTAACAGGGCCTACGAGCAGTACTTC.

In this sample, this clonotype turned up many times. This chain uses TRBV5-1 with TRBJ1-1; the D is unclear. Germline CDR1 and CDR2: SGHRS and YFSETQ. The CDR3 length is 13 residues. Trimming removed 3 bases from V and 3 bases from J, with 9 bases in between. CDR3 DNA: TGCGCCAGCAGCTCTGGCGGGGACACTGAAGCTTTCTTT. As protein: CASSSGGDTEAFF.

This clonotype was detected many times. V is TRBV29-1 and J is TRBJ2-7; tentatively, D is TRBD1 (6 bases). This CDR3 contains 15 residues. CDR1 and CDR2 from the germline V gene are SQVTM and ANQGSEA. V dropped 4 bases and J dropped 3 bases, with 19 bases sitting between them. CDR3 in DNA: TGCAGCGTTGGAAGGACAGTCGAGACCTACTACGAGCAGTACTTC. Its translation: CSVGRTVETYYEQYF.

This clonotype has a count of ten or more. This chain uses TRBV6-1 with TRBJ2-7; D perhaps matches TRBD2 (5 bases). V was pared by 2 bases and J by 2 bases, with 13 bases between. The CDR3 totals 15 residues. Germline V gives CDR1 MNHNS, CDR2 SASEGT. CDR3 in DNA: TGTGCCAGCAGTGAAATCGGGGAGAGGGCCTACGAGCAGTACTTC. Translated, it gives CASSEIGERAYEQYF.

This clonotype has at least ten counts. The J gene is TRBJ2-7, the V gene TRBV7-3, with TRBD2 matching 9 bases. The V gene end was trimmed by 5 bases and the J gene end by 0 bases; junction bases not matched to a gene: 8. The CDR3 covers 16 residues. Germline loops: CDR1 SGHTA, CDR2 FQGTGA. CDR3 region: CASSQMTSGSSYEQYF. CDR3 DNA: TGTGCCAGCAGCCAGATGACTAGCGGAAGCTCCTACGAGCAGTACTTC.

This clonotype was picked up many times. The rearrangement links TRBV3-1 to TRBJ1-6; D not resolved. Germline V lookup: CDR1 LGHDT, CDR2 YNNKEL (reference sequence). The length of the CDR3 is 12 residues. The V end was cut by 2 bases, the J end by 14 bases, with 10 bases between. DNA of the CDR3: TGTGCCAGCAGCCAATCCGACTCCACCCTCCACTTT. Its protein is CASSQSDSTLHF.

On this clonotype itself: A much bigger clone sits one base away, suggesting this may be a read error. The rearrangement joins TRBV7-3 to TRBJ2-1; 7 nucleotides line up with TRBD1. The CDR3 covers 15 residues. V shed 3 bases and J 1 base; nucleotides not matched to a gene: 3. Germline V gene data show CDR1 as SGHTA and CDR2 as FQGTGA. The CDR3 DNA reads TGTGCCAGCAGCTTTGGGACAGCTTCCTACAATGAGCAGTTCTTC. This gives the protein CASSFGTASYNEQFF.

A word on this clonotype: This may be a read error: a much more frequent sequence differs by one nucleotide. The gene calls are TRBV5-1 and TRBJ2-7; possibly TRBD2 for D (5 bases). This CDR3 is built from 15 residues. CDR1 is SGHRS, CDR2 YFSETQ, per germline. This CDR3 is CASGLRPGGIYEQYF. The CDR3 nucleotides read TGCGCCAGCGGCTTAAGGCCTGGAGGAATCTACGAGCAGTACTTC. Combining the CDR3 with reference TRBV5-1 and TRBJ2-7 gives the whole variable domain KAGVTQTPRYLIKTRGQQVTLSCSPISGHRSVSWYQQTPGQGLQFLFEYFSETQRNKGNFPGRFSGRQFSNSRSEMNVSTLELGDSALYLCASGLRPGGIYEQYFGPGTRLTVT.

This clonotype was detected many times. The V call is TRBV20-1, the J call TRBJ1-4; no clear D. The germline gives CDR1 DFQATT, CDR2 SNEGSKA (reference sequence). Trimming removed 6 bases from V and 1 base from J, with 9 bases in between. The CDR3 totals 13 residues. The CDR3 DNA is TGCAGTGCCGTACACCAAACTAATGAAAAACTGTTTTTT. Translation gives CSAVHQTNEKLFF.

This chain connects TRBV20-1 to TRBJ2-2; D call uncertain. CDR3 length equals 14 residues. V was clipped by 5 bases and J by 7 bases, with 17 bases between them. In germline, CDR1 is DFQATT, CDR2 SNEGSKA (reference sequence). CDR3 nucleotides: TGCAGTGCTCCAGACGGGCAGGATGACGGGGAGCTGTTTTTT. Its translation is CSAPDGQDDGELFF.

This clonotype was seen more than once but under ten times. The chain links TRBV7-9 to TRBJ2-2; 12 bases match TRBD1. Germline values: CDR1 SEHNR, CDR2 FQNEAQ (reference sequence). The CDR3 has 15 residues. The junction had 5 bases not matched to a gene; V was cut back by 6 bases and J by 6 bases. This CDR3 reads CASRTGTGGPGELFF. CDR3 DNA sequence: TGTGCCAGCAGGACCGGGACAGGGGGCCCCGGGGAGCTGTTTTTT.

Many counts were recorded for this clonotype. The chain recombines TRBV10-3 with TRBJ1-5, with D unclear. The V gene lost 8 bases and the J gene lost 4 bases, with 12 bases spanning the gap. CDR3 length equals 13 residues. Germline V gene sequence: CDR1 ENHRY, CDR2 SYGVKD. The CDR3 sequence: CAIAGTANQPQHF. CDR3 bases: TGTGCCATCGCTGGAACAGCTAATCAGCCCCAGCATTTT.

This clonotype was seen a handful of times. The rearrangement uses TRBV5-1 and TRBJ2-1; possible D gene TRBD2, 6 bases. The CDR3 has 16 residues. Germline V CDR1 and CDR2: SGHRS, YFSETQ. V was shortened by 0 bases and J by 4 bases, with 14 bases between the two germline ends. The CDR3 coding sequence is TGCGCCAGCAGCTTGGGTGCTGCGGGGAGTTACAATGAGCAGTTCTTC. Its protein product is CASSLGAAGSYNEQFF. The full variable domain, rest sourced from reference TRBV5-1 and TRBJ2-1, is KAGVTQTPRYLIKTRGQQVTLSCSPISGHRSVSWYQQTPGQGLQFLFEYFSETQRNKGNFPGRFSGRQFSNSRSEMNVSTLELGDSALYLCASSLGAAGSYNEQFFGPGTRLTVL.

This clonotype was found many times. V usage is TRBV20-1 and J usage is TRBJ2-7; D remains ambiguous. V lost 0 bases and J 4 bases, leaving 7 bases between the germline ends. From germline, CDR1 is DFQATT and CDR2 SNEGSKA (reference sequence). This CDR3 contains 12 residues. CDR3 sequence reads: CSARDPVYEQYF. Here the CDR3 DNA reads TGCAGTGCTAGAGACCCCGTATACGAGCAGTACTTC.

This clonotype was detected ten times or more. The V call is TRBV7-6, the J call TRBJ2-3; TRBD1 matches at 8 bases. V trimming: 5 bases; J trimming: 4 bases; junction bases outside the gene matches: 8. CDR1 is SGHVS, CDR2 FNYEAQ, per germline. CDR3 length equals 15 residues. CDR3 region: CASSRYTQGADTQYF. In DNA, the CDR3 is TGTGCCAGCAGCCGATATACACAGGGGGCAGATACGCAGTATTTT.

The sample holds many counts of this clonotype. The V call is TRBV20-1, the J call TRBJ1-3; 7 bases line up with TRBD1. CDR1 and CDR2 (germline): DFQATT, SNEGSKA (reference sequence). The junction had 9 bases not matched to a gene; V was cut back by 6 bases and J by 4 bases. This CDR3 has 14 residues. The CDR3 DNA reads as TGCAGTGCGAGCCAGGGGGGGGGCGGAAACACCATATATTTT. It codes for CSASQGGGGNTIYF.